This T cell receptor (beta chain) was obtained from a study of graft-versus-host responses after intestinal transplantation. The wider study: Transplant types were multivisceral, liver-intestinal, or isolated intestinal. Study-level results: The marrow of recipients harbored GvH clones, and ileum or blood showed some of them first. Graft-versus-host to host-versus-graft clonal ratios in allografts were high in patients with graft-donor T cell macrochimerism.

Proliferating responders of the CD3+CD4+ and CD3+CD8+ phenotypes with low CFSE were sorted after the reaction. TCRdb's copy holds only in-frame clones and misses some; the assay was immunoSEQ multiplex PCR. The table lists more than 10,000 clones, roughly a third of them singletons. The material was alloreactive CD4+ T cells from a mixed lymphocyte reaction culture, obtained before transplantation. The subset here: CFSE-low proliferating T cells sorted from roughly six-day pre-transplant mixed lymphocyte reaction (GvH or HvG direction). This sequence was found in a human patient who was an organ donor for intestinal transplantation.

CDR3 sequence reads: CASRDPGTGEYRGYTF. The CDR3 DNA reads TGTGCCAGCAGGGACCCCGGGACAGGGGAATATAGGGGCTACACCTTC. This rearrangement joins TRBV27 to TRBJ1-2; 10 bases agree with TRBD1. This CDR3 has 16 residues. The ends lost 6 bases at V and 8 bases at J; junction bases unmatched: 15. Germline CDR1 reads MNHEY; CDR2 reads SMNVEV (reference sequence).